This TCR beta chain came from a study of T cell responses to AZD1222 COVID-19 vaccine. The study, taken as a whole, reports: A reported finding is that nearly half of spike-specific TCRs target unmutated variant regions. Baseline serology detected seropositivity in only six AZD1222 recipients.

This CDR3 is built from 16 residues. CDR1 SGHRS and CDR2 YFSETQ come from the germline V gene. The ends were cut back, 6 bases at V and 4 bases at J, with 21 bases in the middle. TCRdb's table, derived via immunoSEQ multiplex PCR, lists solely in-frame clones and lacks some. The sample has under 150,000 clones; 92% are singletons. On this clone itself: Its target is not known.

The receptor was isolated from an adult in good health. The chain carries TRBV5-1 and TRBJ2-3; D is possibly TRBD2 (6 bases). Source: peripheral blood, taken on day 0 of AZD1222 vaccination. The CDR3 nucleotides are TGCGCCAGCACATCAACCGACTCAGGAGGGCCAGATACGCAGTATTTT. It is translated as CASTSTDSGGPDTQYF.